This record covers a single TCR beta chain. Original processing methods: From reference gene primer amplification, estimates of nucleated cell counts were derived. Sequencing used immunoSEQ multiplex PCR; TCRdb keeps in-frame clones, though not all of them. That table gives V, J and clone size, and the DNA gave D and trimming. The repertoire holds approximately 150,000 clones, with 75% to 90% as singletons. The data belong to a study of blood T cell repertoires in COVID-19. Across the whole study: Samples representing acute and convalescent COVID-19 were sourced from the United States, Italy and Spain. The analysed material was cDNA or gDNA that came from T cells, B-cell-depleted T cells, or PBMCs.

Germline CDR1 SGHDN, CDR2 FVKESK. This CDR3 has 16 residues. V lost 3 bases and J 4 bases, leaving 18 bases between the germline ends. The gene calls are TRBV14 and TRBJ1-1, with D maybe TRBD1 (5 bases). Input material: peripheral blood. This sequence originates from a man aged 65 to 79 with acute or convalescent COVID-19. The CDR3 bases are TGTGCCAGCAGCCAGACTATTAGGCGGGGACCCACTGAAGCTTTCTTT. Residues: CASSQTIRRGPTEAFF.